A single sample is the source of the 5 T cell receptor beta chains below, sequenced in a study of cytomegalovirus exposure and HLA in healthy donors. Researchers ran the PCR with 60 Vbeta and 13 Jbeta primers. TCRdb keeps only in-frame clones here, not all; method: immunoSEQ multiplex PCR. The sample data list about 91,000 clones. The sample taken for sequencing was PBMCs. The receptors were sampled from a woman aged 30 to 39 in good health and CMV-seronegative.

The chain links TRBV7-2 to TRBJ1-2; a possible D gene is TRBD1 (6 bases). Germline CDR1 reads SGHTA; CDR2 reads FQGNSA. V dropped 4 bases and J dropped 7 bases, with 25 bases sitting between them. The CDR3 contains 17 residues. The CDR3 loop is CASSSNPRTEPDVGYTF. Written as DNA, the CDR3 is TGTGCCAGCAGCTCAAATCCCAGGACAGAACCCGATGTTGGCTACACCTTC. The full variable domain, rest sourced from reference TRBV7-2 and TRBJ1-2, is GAGVSQSPSNKVTEKGKDVELRCDPISGHTALYWYRQSLGQGLEFLIYFQGNSAPDKSGLPSDRFSAERTGGSVSTLTIQRTQQEDSAVYLCASSSNPRTEPDVGYTFGSGTRLTVV.

V usage is TRBV6-5 and J usage is TRBJ1-1; the match to TRBD1 covers 7 bases. Germline V CDR1 and CDR2: MNHEY, SVGAGI. The CDR3 extends over 12 amino acids. V lost 7 bases and J lost 4; bases outside the gene matches: 3. CDR3 sequence: CASTQGGTEAFF. Written as DNA, the CDR3 is TGTGCCAGCACCCAGGGGGGCACTGAAGCTTTCTTT.

The gene calls are TRBV29-1 and TRBJ2-7; 7 bases fit TRBD2. V shed 3 bases, J shed 1 base, and the junction held 3 bases outside the gene matches. The CDR3 length is 13 residues. Germline-derived CDR1 and CDR2 are SQVTM and ANQGSEA. The CDR3 nucleotides read TGCAGCGTTGATGGCGGGGGTTCCTACGAGCAGTACTTC. It yields the protein CSVDGGGSYEQYF.

This chain connects TRBV6-5 to TRBJ1-1, with D hard to call. Germline CDR1 reads MNHEY; CDR2 reads SVGAGI. The V and J ends lost 2 bases and 6 bases respectively, with 19 bases between them. There are 16 residues in the CDR3. CDR3 region: CASSYIQDSKASEAFF. CDR3 DNA sequence: TGTGCCAGCAGTTACATCCAGGACTCCAAGGCCTCTGAAGCTTTCTTT.

The chain couples TRBV6-5 to TRBJ2-2; TRBD2 is a possible D gene (5 bases). Trimming left V 3 bases short and J 4 bases short, with 9 bases between. Germline assignment: CDR1 MNHEY and CDR2 SVGAGI. The CDR3 contains 14 residues. The CDR3 region has the DNA TGTGCCAGCAGTTATAGGGAGCTCACCGGGGAGCTGTTTTTT. Its protein product is CASSYRELTGELFF.